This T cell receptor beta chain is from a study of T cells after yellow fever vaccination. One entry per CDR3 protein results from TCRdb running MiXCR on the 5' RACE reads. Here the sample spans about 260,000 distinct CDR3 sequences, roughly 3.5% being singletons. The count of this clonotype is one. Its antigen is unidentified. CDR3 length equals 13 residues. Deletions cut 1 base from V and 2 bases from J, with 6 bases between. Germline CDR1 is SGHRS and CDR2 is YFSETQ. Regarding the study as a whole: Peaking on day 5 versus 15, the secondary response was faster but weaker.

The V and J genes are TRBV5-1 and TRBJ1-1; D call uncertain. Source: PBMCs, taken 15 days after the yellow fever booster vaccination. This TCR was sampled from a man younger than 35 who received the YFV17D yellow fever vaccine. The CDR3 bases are TGCGCCAGCAGCTTGCATGGAAACACTGAAGCTTTCTTT. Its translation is CASSLHGNTEAFF.